This T cell receptor beta chain emerged from a study of naive CD8 T cells in extremely preterm neonates. V lost 0 bases, J lost 5 bases, and 22 bases lay in between. Germline V lookup: CDR1 SGHVS, CDR2 FNYEAQ. The CDR3 is made up of 19 amino acids. Generated by immunoSEQ multiplex PCR, the TCRdb table keeps only in-frame clones and is missing some. The sample includes about 7,900 clones, about 98% of them seen just once. Healthy children aged roughly 15-56 months having elective surgery, and healthy nonsmoking adults, gave blood. This rearrangement joins TRBV7-6 to TRBJ2-2; the D gene is possibly TRBD2 (6 bases). The clonotype comes from a human donor in good health. The specimen was naive CD8+ T cells from blood. CDR3 nucleotide sequence: TGTGCCAGCAGCTTAGCGCAAGAAGGGAGGAACAGATTAACCGGGGAGCTGTTTTTT. Amino acid sequence: CASSLAQEGRNRLTGELFF.